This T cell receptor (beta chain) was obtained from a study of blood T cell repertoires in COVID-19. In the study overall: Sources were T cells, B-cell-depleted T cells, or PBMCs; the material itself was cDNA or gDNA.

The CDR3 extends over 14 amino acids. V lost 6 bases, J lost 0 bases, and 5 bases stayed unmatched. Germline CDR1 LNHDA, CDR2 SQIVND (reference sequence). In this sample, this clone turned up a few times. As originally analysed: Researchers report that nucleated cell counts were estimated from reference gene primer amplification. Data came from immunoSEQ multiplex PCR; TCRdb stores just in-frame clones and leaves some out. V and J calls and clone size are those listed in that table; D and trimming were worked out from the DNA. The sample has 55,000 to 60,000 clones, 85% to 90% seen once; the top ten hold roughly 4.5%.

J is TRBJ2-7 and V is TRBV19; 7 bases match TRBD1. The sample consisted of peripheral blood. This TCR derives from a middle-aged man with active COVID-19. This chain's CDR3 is CASRQGPSSYEQYF. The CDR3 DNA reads TGTGCCAGTAGACAGGGGCCAAGCTCCTACGAGCAGTACTTC. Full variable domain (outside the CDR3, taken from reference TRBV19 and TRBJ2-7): DGGITQSPKYLFRKEGQNVTLSCEQNLNHDAMYWYRQDPGQGLRLIYYSQIVNDFQKGDIAEGYSVSREKKESFPLTVTSAQKNPTAFYLCASRQGPSSYEQYFGPGTRLTVT.